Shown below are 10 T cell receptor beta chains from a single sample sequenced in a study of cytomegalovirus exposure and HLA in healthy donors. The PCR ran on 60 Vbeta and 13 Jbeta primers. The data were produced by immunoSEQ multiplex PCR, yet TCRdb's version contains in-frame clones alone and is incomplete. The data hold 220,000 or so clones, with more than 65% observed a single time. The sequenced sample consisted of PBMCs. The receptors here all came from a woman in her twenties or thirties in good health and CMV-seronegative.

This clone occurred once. The CDR3 loop reads CASSRSSGGFNEQFF. Here the CDR3 DNA reads TGTGCCAGCAGTAGGTCCAGCGGGGGTTTCAATGAGCAGTTCTTC. V and J are TRBV6-5 and TRBJ2-1; TRBD2 agrees at 8 bases. CDR3 length equals 15 residues. Germline CDR1 reads MNHEY; CDR2 reads SVGAGI. The V segment lost 5 bases and the J segment 6 bases; nucleotides outside the gene matches: 9.

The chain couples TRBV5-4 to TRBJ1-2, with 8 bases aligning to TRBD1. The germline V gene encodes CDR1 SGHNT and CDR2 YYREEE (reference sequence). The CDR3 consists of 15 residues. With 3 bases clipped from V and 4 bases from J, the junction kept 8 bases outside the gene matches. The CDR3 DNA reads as TGTGCCAGCAGCTCGGACAGGGTGTCGGTCTATGGCTACACCTTC. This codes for CASSSDRVSVYGYTF.

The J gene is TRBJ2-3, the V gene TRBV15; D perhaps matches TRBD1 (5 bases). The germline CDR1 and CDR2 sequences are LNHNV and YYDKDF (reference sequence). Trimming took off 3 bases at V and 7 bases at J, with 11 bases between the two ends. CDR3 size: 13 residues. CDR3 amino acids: CATSSGAAYTQYF. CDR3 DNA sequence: TGTGCCACCAGCAGTGGGGCTGCGTATACGCAGTATTTT.

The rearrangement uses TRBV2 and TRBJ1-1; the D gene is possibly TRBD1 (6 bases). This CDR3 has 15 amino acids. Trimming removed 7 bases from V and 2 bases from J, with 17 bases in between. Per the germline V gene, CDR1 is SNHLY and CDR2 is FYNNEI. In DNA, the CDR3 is TGTGCCAGCAACGGCCACGCAGGGGACAACACTGAAGCTTTCTTT. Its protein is CASNGHAGDNTEAFF.

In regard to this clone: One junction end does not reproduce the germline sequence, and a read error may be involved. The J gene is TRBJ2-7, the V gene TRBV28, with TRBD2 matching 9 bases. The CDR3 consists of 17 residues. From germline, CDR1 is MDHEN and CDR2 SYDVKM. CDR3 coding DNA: TGTGACAGCAGTCCGCCCCTACTAGCGGGCCGCTCCTACGAGCAGTACTTC. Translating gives CDSSPPLLAGRSYEQYF.

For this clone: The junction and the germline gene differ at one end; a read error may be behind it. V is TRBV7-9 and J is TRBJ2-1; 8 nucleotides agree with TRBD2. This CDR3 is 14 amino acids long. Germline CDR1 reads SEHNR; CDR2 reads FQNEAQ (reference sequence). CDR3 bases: TGTTCCAGCAGCTTACGGGGGGGGTACAATGAGCAGTTCTTC. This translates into CSSSLRGGYNEQFF.

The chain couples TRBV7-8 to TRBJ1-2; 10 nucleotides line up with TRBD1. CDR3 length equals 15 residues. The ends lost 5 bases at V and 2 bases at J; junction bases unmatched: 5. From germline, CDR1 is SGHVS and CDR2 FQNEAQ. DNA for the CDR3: TGTGCCAGCAGCCCTCGGACAGGGGGGAACTATGGCTACACCTTC. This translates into CASSPRTGGNYGYTF.

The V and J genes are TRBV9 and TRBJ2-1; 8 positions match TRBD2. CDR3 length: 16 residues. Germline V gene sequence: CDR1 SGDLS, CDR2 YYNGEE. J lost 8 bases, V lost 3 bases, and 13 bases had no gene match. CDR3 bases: TGTGCCAGCAGCGCCCTACCGGGACTAGTAAACGATGAGCAGTTCTTC. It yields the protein CASSALPGLVNDEQFF.

The CDR3 DNA is TGTGCCAGCAGCTTAGGTAGCGGGAACGCCCATGAGCAGTTCTTC. Translating gives CASSLGSGNAHEQFF. The rearrangement joins TRBV7-2 to TRBJ2-1; 8 bases line up with TRBD2. The CDR3 length is 15 residues. The V and J ends lost 1 base and 8 bases, in that order; junction bases with no gene match: 7. CDR1 is SGHTA, CDR2 FQGNSA, per germline. The whole variable domain, filled in from reference TRBV7-2 and TRBJ2-1, reads GAGVSQSPSNKVTEKGKDVELRCDPISGHTALYWYRQSLGQGLEFLIYFQGNSAPDKSGLPSDRFSAERTGGSVSTLTIQRTQQEDSAVYLCASSLGSGNAHEQFFGPGTRLTVL.

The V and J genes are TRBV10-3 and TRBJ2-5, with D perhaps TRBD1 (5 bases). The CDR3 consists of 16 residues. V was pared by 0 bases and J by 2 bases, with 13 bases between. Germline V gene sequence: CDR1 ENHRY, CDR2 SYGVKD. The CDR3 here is CAISESRMGQQETQYF. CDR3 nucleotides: TGTGCCATCAGTGAGTCGAGGATGGGGCAACAAGAGACCCAGTACTTC.